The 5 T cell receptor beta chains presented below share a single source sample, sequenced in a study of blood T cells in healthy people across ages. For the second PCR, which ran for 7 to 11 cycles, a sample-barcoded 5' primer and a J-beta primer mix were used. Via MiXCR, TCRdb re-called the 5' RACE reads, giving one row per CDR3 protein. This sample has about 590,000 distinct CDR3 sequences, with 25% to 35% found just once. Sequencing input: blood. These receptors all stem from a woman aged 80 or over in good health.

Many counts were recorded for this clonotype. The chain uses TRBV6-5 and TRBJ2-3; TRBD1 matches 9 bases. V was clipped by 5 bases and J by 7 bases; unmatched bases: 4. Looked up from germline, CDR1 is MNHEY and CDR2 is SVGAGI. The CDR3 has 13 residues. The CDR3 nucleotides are TGTGCCAGCAGTCGAGGGACAGGGAATACGCAGTATTTT. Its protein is CASSRGTGNTQYF.

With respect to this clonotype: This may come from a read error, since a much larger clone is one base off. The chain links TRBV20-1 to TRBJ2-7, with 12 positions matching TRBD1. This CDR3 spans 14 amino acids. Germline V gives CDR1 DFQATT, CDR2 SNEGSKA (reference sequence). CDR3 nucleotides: TGCAGTGCCCTAGCCGGGACAGGGGGCTGGGAGCGGTACTTC. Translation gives CSALAGTGGWERYF.

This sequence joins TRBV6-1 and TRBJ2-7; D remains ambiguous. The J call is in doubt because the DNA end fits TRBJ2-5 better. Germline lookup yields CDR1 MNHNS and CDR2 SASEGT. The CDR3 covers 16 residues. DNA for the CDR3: TGTGCCAGCAGTGAAAATAGGCAGCCGCCCCGGGAGACCCAGTACTTC. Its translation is CASSENRQPPRETQYF.

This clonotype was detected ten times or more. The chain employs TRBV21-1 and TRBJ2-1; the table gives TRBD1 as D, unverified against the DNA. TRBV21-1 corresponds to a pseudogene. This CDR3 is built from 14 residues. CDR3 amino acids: CASSTGQGNNEQFF. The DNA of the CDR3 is TGTGCCAGCAGCACAGGACAGGGTAACAATGAGCAGTTCTTC.

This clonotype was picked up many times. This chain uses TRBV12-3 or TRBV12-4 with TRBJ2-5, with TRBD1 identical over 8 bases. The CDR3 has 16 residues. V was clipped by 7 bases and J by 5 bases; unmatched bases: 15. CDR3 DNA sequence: TGTGCCAGCACCGACGAGGACAGGGTCGGCAGGGAGACCCAGTACTTC. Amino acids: CASTDEDRVGRETQYF.